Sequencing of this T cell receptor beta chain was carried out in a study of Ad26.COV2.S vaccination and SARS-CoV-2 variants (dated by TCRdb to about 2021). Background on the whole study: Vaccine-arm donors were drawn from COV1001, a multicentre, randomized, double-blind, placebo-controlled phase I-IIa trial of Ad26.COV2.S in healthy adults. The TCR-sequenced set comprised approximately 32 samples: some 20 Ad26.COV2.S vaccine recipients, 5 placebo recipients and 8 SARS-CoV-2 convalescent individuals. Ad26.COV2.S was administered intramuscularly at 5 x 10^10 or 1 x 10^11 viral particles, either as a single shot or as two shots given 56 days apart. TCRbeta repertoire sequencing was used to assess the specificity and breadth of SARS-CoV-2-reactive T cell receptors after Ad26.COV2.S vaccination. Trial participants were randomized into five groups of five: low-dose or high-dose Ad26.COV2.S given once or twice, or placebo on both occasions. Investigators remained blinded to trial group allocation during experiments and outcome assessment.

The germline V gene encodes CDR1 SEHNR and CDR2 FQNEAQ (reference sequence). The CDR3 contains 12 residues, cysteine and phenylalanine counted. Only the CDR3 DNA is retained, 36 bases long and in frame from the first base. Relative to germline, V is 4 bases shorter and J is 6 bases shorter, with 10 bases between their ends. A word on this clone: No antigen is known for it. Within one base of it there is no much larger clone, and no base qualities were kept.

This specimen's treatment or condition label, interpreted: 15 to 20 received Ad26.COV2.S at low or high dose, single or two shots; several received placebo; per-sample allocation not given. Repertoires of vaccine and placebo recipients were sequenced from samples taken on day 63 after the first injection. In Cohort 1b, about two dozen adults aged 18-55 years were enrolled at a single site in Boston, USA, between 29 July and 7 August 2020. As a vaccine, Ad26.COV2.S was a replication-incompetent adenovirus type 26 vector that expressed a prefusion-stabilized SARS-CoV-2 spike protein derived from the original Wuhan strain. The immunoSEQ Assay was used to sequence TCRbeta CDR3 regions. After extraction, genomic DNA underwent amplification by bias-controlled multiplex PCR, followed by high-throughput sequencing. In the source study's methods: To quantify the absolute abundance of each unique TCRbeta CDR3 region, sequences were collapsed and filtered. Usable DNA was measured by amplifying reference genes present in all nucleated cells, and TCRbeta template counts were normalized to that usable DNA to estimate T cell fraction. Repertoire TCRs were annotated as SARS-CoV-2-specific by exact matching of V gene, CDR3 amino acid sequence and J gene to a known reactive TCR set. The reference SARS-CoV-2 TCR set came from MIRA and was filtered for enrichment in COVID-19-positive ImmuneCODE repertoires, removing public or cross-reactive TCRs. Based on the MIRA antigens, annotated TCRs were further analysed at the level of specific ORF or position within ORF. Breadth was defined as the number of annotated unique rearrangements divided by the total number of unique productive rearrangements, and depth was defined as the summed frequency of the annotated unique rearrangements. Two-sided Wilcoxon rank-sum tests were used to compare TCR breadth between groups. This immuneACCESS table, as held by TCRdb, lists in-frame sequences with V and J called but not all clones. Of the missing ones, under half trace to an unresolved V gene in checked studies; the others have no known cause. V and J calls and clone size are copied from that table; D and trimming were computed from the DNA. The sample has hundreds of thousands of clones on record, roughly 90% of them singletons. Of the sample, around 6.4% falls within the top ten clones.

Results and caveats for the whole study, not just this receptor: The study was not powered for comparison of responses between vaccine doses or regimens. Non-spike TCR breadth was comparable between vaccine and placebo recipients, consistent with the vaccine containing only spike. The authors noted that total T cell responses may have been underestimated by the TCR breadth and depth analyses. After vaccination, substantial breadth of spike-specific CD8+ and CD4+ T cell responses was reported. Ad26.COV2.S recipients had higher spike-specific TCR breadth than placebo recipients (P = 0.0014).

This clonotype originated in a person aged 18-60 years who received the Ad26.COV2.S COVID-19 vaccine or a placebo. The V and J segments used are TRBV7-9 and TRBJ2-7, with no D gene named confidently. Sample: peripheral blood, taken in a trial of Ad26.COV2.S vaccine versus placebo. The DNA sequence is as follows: TGTGCCAGCAGCTCCCAATCGGGCGAGCAGTACTTC. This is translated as CASSSQSGEQYF. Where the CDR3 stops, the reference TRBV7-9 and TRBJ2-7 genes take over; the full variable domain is DTGVSQNPRHKITKRGQNVTFRCDPISEHNRLYWYRQTLGQGPEFLTYFQNEAQLEKSRLLSDRFSAERPKGSFSTLEIQRTEQGDSAMYLCASSSQSGEQYFGPGTRLTVT.